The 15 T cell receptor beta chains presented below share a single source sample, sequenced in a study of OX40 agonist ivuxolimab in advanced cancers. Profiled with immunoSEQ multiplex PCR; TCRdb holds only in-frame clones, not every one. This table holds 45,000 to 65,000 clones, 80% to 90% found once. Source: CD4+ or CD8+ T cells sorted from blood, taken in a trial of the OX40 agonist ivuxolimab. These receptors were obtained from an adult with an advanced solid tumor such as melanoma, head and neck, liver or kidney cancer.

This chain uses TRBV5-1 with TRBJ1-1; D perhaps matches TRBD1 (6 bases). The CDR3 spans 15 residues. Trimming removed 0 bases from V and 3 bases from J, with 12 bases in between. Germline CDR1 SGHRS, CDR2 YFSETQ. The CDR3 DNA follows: TGCGCCAGCAGCTTGGTGGGGGGCAGTGACACTGAAGCTTTCTTT. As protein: CASSLVGGSDTEAFF.

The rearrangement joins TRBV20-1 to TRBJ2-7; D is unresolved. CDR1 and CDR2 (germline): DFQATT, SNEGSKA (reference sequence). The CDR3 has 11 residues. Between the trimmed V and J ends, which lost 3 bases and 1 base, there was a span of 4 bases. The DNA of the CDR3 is TGCAGTGCTAGCCGGTCCTACGAGCAGTACTTC. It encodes CSASRSYEQYF.

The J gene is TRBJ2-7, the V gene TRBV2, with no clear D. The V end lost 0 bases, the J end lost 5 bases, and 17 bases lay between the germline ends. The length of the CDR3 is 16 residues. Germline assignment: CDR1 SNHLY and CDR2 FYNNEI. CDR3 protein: CASSEALSRLYHEQYF. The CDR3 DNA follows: TGTGCCAGCAGTGAAGCGCTGTCGCGTCTCTACCACGAGCAGTACTTC.

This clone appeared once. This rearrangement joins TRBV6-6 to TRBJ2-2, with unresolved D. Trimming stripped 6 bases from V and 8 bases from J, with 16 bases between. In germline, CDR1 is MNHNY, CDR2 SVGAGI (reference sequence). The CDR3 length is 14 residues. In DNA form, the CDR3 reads TGTGCCAGCAGCCTACGGTCCGCGGCTGGGGAGCTGTTTTTT. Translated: CASSLRSAAGELFF.

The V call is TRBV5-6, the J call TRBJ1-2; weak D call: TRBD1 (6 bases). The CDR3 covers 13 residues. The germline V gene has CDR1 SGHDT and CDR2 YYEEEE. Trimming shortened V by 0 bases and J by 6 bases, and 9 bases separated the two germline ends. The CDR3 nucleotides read TGTGCCAGCAGCTTGGAACAGGGCGATGGCTACACCTTC. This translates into CASSLEQGDGYTF. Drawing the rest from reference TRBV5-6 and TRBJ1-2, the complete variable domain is DAGVTQSPTHLIKTRGQQVTLRCSPKSGHDTVSWYQQALGQGPQFIFQYYEEEERQRGNFPDRFSGHQFPNYSSELNVNALLLGDSALYLCASSLEQGDGYTFGSGTRLTVV.

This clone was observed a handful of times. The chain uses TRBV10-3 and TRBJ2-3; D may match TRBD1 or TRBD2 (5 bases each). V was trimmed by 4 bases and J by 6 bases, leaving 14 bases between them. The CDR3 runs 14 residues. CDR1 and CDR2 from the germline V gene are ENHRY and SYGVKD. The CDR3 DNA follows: TGTGCCATCAGTGGGAGGACACCCCCCGATACGCAGTATTTT. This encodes CAISGRTPPDTQYF.

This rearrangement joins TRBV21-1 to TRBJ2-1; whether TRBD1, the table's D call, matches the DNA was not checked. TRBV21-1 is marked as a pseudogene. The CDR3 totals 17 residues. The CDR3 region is CASIEDRGGFSYNEQFF. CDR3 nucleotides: TGTGCCAGCATTGAAGACAGGGGAGGCTTCTCCTACAATGAGCAGTTCTTC.

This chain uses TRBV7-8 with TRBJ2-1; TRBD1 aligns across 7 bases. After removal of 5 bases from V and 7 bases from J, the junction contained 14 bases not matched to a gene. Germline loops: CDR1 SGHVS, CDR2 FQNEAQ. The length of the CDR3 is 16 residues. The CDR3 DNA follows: TGTGCCAGCAGCCCCCAGGTGGGGGACAGTGGAAATGAGCAGTTCTTC. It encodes CASSPQVGDSGNEQFF.

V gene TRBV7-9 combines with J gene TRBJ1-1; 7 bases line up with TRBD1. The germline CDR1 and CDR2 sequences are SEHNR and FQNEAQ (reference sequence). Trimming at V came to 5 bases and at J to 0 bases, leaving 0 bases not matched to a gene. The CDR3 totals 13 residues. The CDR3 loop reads CASSGTVNTEAFF. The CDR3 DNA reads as TGTGCCAGCAGCGGGACAGTGAACACTGAAGCTTTCTTT.

CDR3 region: CASSMTADSYNSPLHF. The CDR3 nucleotides read TGTGCCAGTAGTATGACGGCAGACTCCTATAATTCACCCCTCCACTTT. This rearrangement joins TRBV19 to TRBJ1-6; D call uncertain. Germline V gene data show CDR1 as LNHDA and CDR2 as SQIVND (reference sequence). The CDR3 runs to 16 residues. V was trimmed by 3 bases and J by 0 bases, leaving 9 bases between them.

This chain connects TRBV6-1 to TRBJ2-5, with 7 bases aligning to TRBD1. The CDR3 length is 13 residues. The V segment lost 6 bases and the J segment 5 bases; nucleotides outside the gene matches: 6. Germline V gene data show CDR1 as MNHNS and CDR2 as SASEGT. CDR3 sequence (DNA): TGTGCCAGCAGGGGGGACAGTTTTGAGACCCAGTACTTC. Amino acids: CASRGDSFETQYF.

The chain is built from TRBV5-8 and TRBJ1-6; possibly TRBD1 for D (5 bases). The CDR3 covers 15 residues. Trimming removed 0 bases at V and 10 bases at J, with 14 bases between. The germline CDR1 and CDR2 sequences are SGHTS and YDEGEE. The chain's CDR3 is CASSLVSGGGSPLHF. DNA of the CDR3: TGTGCCAGCAGCTTGGTCTCAGGCGGGGGATCACCCCTCCACTTT.

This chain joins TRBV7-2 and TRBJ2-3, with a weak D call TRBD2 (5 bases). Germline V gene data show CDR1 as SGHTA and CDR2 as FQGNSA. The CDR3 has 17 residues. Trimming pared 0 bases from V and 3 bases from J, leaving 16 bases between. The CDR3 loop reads CASSLARSGYGTDTQYF. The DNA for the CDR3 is TGTGCCAGCAGCTTAGCGCGCAGCGGTTATGGGACAGATACGCAGTATTTT.

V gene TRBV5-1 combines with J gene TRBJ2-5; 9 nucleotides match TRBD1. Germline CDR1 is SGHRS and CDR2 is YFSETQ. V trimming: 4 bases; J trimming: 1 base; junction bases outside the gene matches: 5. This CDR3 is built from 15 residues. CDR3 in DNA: TGCGCCAGCAGCGAGGGGACAGGGAGCCAAGAGACCCAGTACTTC. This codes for CASSEGTGSQETQYF. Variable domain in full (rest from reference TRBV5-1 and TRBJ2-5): KAGVTQTPRYLIKTRGQQVTLSCSPISGHRSVSWYQQTPGQGLQFLFEYFSETQRNKGNFPGRFSGRQFSNSRSEMNVSTLELGDSALYLCASSEGTGSQETQYFGPGTRLLVL.

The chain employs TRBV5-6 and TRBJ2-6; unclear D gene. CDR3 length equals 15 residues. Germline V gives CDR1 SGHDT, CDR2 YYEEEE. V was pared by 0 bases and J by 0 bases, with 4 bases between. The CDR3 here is CASSLGNSGANVLTF. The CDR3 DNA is TGTGCCAGCAGCTTGGGTAACTCTGGGGCCAACGTCCTGACTTTC.